The 10 T cell receptor beta chains presented below share a single source sample, sequenced in a study of blood T cell repertoires in COVID-19. The method was immunoSEQ multiplex PCR; TCRdb's version includes in-frame clones alone and lacks a portion of them. The sample lists 350,000 to 400,000 clones; approximately 90% were seen once. Sequencing was done on a sample of PBMCs or T cells enriched from blood (not recorded which). Receptors originate from a woman between 18 and 30 years old who had recovered from COVID-19.

V gene TRBV3-1 (or the pseudogene TRBV3-2) combines with J gene TRBJ1-2, with D unresolved. There are 12 residues in the CDR3. Deletions cut 0 bases from V and 8 bases from J, with 7 bases between. Per the germline V gene, CDR1 is LGHDT and CDR2 is YNNKEL (reference sequence). CDR3 sequence (DNA): TGTGCCAGCAGCCAAGATGTACGGGGCTACACCTTC. Protein product: CASSQDVRGYTF.

CDR3 residues: CASSLFSSGGVNEQFF. The CDR3 nucleotides read TGTGCCAGCAGCTTATTCTCTAGCGGGGGGGTCAATGAGCAGTTCTTC. The V gene is TRBV5-5, the J gene TRBJ2-1; 12 bases are shared with TRBD2. V gave up 2 bases and J gave up 6 bases; unmatched junction bases: 6. Germline lookup yields CDR1 SGHKS and CDR2 YYEKEE (reference sequence). The CDR3 covers 16 residues.

The chain's CDR3 is CASSLITGEDTQYF. The CDR3 nucleotides read TGTGCCAGCAGCTTAATCACAGGGGAAGATACGCAGTATTTT. This chain connects TRBV7-9 to TRBJ2-3; 7 bases agree with TRBD1. From germline, CDR1 is SEHNR and CDR2 FQNEAQ (reference sequence). Trimming took 2 bases from V and 5 from J; bases not matched to a gene: 4. The CDR3 runs to 14 residues.

The chain is built from TRBV5-4 and TRBJ2-1; the D gene is possibly TRBD2 (6 bases). The length of the CDR3 is 14 residues. Germline V lookup: CDR1 SGHNT, CDR2 YYREEE (reference sequence). V was clipped by 4 bases and J by 7 bases, with 15 bases between them. The chain's CDR3 is CASSKAGRQNEQFF. DNA of the CDR3: TGTGCCAGCAGCAAGGCCGGGAGACAGAATGAGCAGTTCTTC.

This chain uses TRBV30 with TRBJ1-6, with TRBD1 as a possible D gene (5 bases). Per the germline V gene, CDR1 is GTSNPN and CDR2 is SVGIG (reference sequence). CDR3 length equals 14 residues. Deletions cut 0 bases from V and 8 bases from J, with 11 bases between. The CDR3 loop reads CAWSVQQDYSPLHF. The CDR3 DNA is TGTGCCTGGAGTGTACAACAGGATTATTCACCCCTCCACTTT. Complete variable domain (other parts from reference TRBV30 and TRBJ1-6): SQTIHQWPATLVQPVGSPLSLECTVEGTSNPNLYWYRQAAGRGLQLLFYSVGIGQISSEVPQNLSASRPQDRQFILSSKKLLLSDSGFYLCAWSVQQDYSPLHFGNGTRLTVT.

The chain carries TRBV24-1 and TRBJ2-7; 10 nucleotides agree with TRBD2. The CDR3 extends over 16 amino acids. The germline CDR1 and CDR2 sequences are KGHDR and SFDVKD. V shed 3 bases, J shed 3 bases, and the junction held 7 bases outside the gene matches. The CDR3 DNA reads TGTGCCACCAGTGATACCACTAGCGGGGACCTCTACGAGCAGTACTTC. This encodes CATSDTTSGDLYEQYF.

In DNA form, the CDR3 reads TGTGCCAGCAGCGGCCCGGAGAGGGAGGTAAACATTCAGTACTTC. This codes for CASSGPEREVNIQYF. This chain links TRBV7-9 with TRBJ2-4; TRBD2 is a possible D gene (6 bases). The CDR3 is 15 amino acids. Trimming shortened V by 5 bases and J by 6 bases, and 17 bases separated the two germline ends. From germline, CDR1 is SEHNR and CDR2 FQNEAQ (reference sequence).

The chain employs TRBV2 and TRBJ2-1, with 12 bases that match TRBD2. The CDR3 totals 15 residues. V lost 7 bases and J lost 5; bases outside the gene matches: 6. CDR1 and CDR2 (germline): SNHLY, FYNNEI. CDR3: CASTLLAGGHNEQFF. The CDR3 nucleotides are TGTGCCAGCACCCTACTAGCGGGGGGCCACAATGAGCAGTTCTTC.

In its sample, this clone was seen once. The rearrangement joins TRBV18 to TRBJ1-2; D might be TRBD1 (5 bases). The V end was cut by 4 bases, the J end by 6 bases, with 15 bases between. The CDR3 is 14 amino acids. Germline V gives CDR1 KGHSH, CDR2 LQKENI. CDR3 DNA: TGTGCCAGCTCACGCTGGACCGCGGGGGATGGCTACACCTTC. This translates into CASSRWTAGDGYTF.

The rearrangement joins TRBV2 to TRBJ2-1, with D tentatively TRBD2 (5 bases). CDR3 size: 14 residues. The ends were cut back, 1 base at V and 2 bases at J, with 6 bases in the middle. Germline V CDR1 and CDR2: SNHLY, FYNNEI. The CDR3 nucleotides are TGTGCCAGCAGTGAAGGGACTCCCTACAATGAGCAGTTCTTC. Its protein is CASSEGTPYNEQFF.